The clone carrying this T cell receptor (beta chain) was counted a few times. These data originate in a study of blood T cell repertoires in COVID-19. Looking at the study overall: In each case, the material was cDNA or gDNA derived from T cells, B-cell-depleted T cells, or PBMCs.

Germline-derived CDR1 and CDR2 are SGHDN and FVKESK. Trimming took off 4 bases at V and 7 bases at J, with 13 bases between the two ends. The CDR3 extends over 13 amino acids. Original analysis: Scientists estimated how many nucleated cells there were by amplifying reference gene primers. Clones were sequenced by immunoSEQ multiplex PCR, and TCRdb holds only the in-frame ones, with some missing. That table gives V, J and clone size, and the DNA gave D and trimming. The sample yields under 150,000 clones, around 87% seen once. Sequenced input: peripheral blood. The clonotype originates from a woman aged 45-60 years who had recovered from COVID-19. The chain carries TRBV14 and TRBJ1-1; D gene uncertain. The CDR3 DNA reads as TGTGCCAGCAGCCTAGCCACATCACTTGAAGCTTTCTTT. This sequence encodes CASSLATSLEAFF. Using reference TRBV14 and TRBJ1-1 for the parts outside the CDR3, the full variable domain is EAGVTQFPSHSVIEKGQTVTLRCDPISGHDNLYWYRRVMGKEIKFLLHFVKESKQDESGMPNNRFLAERTGGTYSTLKVQPAELEDSGVYFCASSLATSLEAFFGQGTRLTVV.